The clone carrying this T cell receptor beta chain was seen once. The data were obtained in a study of blood T cell repertoires in COVID-19. About the research overall: PBMCs, B-cell-depleted T cells, or T cells provided the cDNA or gDNA that made up the material.

V lost 2 bases to trimming and J lost 2 bases; unmatched junction nucleotides: 2. Germline V gene data show CDR1 as MNHEY and CDR2 as SMNVEV (reference sequence). This CDR3 region has 15 residues. Profiling relied on immunoSEQ multiplex PCR, and the TCRdb table lists in-frame clones only, not all of them. The sample has about 150,000 clones; approximately 86% are singletons. This sequence originates from a woman between 40 and 55 years old who had been exposed to COVID-19. The sample was PBMCs or T cells enriched from blood (not recorded which). The chain is built from TRBV27 and TRBJ2-1; 8 positions agree with TRBD1. The CDR3 DNA follows: TGTGCCAGCAGTTTAGGACAGGGCCCCTACAATGAGCAGTTCTTC. It is translated as CASSLGQGPYNEQFF.